Below, 21 T cell receptor beta chains from the same sample are listed, as sequenced in a study of blood T cell repertoires in COVID-19. Repertoires were generated with immunoSEQ multiplex PCR, while TCRdb's copy carries only in-frame clones and drops some. The profile shows over 200,000 clones, 70% to 85% of them singletons. The sequenced sample consisted of PBMCs or T cells enriched from blood (not recorded which). The receptors were gathered from a man aged 35-49 years who had recovered from COVID-19.

The chain combines TRBV6-5 with TRBJ1-6; no reliable D call. Germline values: CDR1 MNHEY, CDR2 SVGAGI. The V end was cut by 4 bases, the J end by 7 bases, with 8 bases between. CDR3 length equals 13 residues. The CDR3 protein is CASSFVQNSPLHF. CDR3 in DNA: TGTGCCAGCAGTTTCGTACAAAATTCACCCCTCCACTTT.

The CDR3 coding sequence is TGTGCCAGCTCACCCCCGGGACAGGGCCATCATACGCAGTATTTT. Translating gives CASSPPGQGHHTQYF. J is TRBJ2-3 and V is TRBV18; 9 bases are shared with TRBD1. Trimming cost V 3 bases and J 7 bases; bases outside gene matches: 8. CDR1 and CDR2 from the germline V gene are KGHSH and LQKENI. The CDR3 extends over 15 amino acids.

In its sample, this clone was seen once. The chain employs TRBV7-3 and TRBJ2-1, with 11 bases aligning to TRBD2. There are 17 residues in the CDR3. V was clipped by 1 base and J by 0 bases; unmatched bases: 2. Germline V CDR1 and CDR2: SGHTA, FQGTGA. As DNA, the CDR3 is TGTGCCAGCAGCTTAATGGGACTAGCGGACTCCTACAATGAGCAGTTCTTC. Protein: CASSLMGLADSYNEQFF.

The chain employs TRBV7-3 and TRBJ1-1; D is perhaps TRBD1 (5 bases). The CDR3 is 15 amino acids. CDR1 is SGHTA and CDR2 is FQGTGA in the germline V gene. Trimming took off 4 bases at V and 3 bases at J, with 15 bases between the two ends. The CDR3 loop is CASSSSGGGYTEAFF. CDR3 nucleotides: TGTGCCAGCAGCTCCTCCGGGGGAGGGTACACTGAAGCTTTCTTT.

The chain carries TRBV29-1 and TRBJ1-1, with D possibly TRBD1 on 5 matching bases. The germline CDR1 and CDR2 sequences are SQVTM and ANQGSEA. V shed 5 bases and J shed 5 bases, with 9 bases lying between them. The CDR3 contains 11 residues. The CDR3 DNA reads TGCAGCGTTTGGGGGGGAACTGAAGCTTTCTTT. This gives the protein CSVWGGTEAFF. Full variable domain (rest looked up from reference TRBV29-1 and TRBJ1-1): SAVISQKPSRDICQRGTSLTIQCQVDSQVTMMFWYRQQPGQSLTLIATANQGSEATYESGFVIDKFPISRPNLTFSTLTVSNMSPEDSSIYLCSVWGGTEAFFGQGTRLTVV.

The J gene is TRBJ2-2, the V gene TRBV5-1, with no clear D. Germline loops: CDR1 SGHRS, CDR2 YFSETQ. The CDR3 loop spans 15 amino acids. Trimming left V 1 base short and J 4 bases short, with 11 bases between. This CDR3 reads CASSLMETLTGELFF. The CDR3 nucleotides read TGCGCCAGCAGCTTGATGGAGACTCTCACCGGGGAGCTGTTTTTT. Supplemented by reference TRBV5-1 and TRBJ2-2, the full variable domain reads KAGVTQTPRYLIKTRGQQVTLSCSPISGHRSVSWYQQTPGQGLQFLFEYFSETQRNKGNFPGRFSGRQFSNSRSEMNVSTLELGDSALYLCASSLMETLTGELFFGEGSRLTVL.

The chain joins TRBV18 to TRBJ1-2; 9 bases agree with TRBD1. Germline assignment: CDR1 KGHSH and CDR2 LQKENI. Trimming cost V 4 bases and J 0 bases; bases outside gene matches: 6. The CDR3 consists of 16 residues. CDR3 in DNA: TGTGCCAGCTCACAACAGACAGGGGGAACTAACTATGGCTACACCTTC. It translates to CASSQQTGGTNYGYTF.

This chain connects TRBV7-2 to TRBJ2-1, with 9 bases that match TRBD2. Germline loops: CDR1 SGHTA, CDR2 FQGNSA. Germline trimming cut 5 bases from V and 1 base from J; bases unmatched to any gene: 6. This CDR3 region has 16 residues. Written as DNA, the CDR3 is TGTGCCAGCAGCATAAGAGCGGGGGGTTCCTACAATGAGCAGTTCTTC. It codes for CASSIRAGGSYNEQFF.

This chain links TRBV7-6 with TRBJ2-7; the match to TRBD1 covers 9 bases. The V segment lost 2 bases and the J segment 5 bases; nucleotides outside the gene matches: 10. This CDR3 has 16 residues. CDR1 and CDR2 from the germline V gene are SGHVS and FNYEAQ. CDR3 in DNA: TGTGCCAGCAGCTTATTCGTAGGACAGGGGCCAAACGAGCAGTACTTC. Translating gives CASSLFVGQGPNEQYF.

The gene calls are TRBV11-1 and TRBJ2-1; TRBD1 agrees at 9 bases. CDR1 and CDR2 (germline): SGHAT, FQDESV (reference sequence). Trimming cost V 5 bases and J 8 bases; bases outside gene matches: 4. The CDR3 is 13 residues long. The CDR3 is CASSTDRGDEQFF. Written as DNA, the CDR3 is TGTGCCAGCAGCACAGACAGGGGGGATGAGCAGTTCTTC.

This chain uses TRBV3-1 (or the pseudogene TRBV3-2) with TRBJ2-5; 8 bases are a match to TRBD1. The J segment lost 5 bases and the V segment lost 3 bases, leaving 8 bases of the junction unmatched. CDR1 LGHDT and CDR2 YNNKEL come from the germline V gene (reference sequence). This CDR3 comprises 15 residues. The CDR3 is CASSQPGTGFETQYF. For the CDR3, the DNA is TGTGCCAGCAGCCAGCCCGGGACAGGATTCGAGACCCAGTACTTC.

This clone showed up just once. The sample has other DNA sequences that encode this CDR3 too. CDR3 nucleotides: TGTGCCAGCAGTTTAGGTCAGGGGTACAATTCACCCCTCCACTTT. This sequence encodes CASSLGQGYNSPLHF. The chain joins TRBV28 to TRBJ1-6; possible D gene TRBD1, 6 bases. The CDR3 is 15 amino acids. The ends were cut back, 2 bases at V and 7 bases at J, with 12 bases in the middle. Germline V gives CDR1 MDHEN, CDR2 SYDVKM. The variable domain in full, completed from reference TRBV28 and TRBJ1-6, reads DVKVTQSSRYLVKRTGEKVFLECVQDMDHENMFWYRQDPGLGLRLIYFSYDVKMKEKGDIPEGYSVSREKKERFSLILESASTNQTSMYLCASSLGQGYNSPLHFGNGTRLTVT.

This rearrangement joins TRBV27 to TRBJ1-4; 11 bases fit TRBD1. Germline V gene data show CDR1 as MNHEY and CDR2 as SMNVEV (reference sequence). After removal of 0 bases from V and 3 bases from J, the junction contained 6 bases not matched to a gene. This CDR3 spans 18 amino acids. CDR3 nucleotide sequence: TGTGCCAGCAGTTTATCGGGACAGGGGGAGGTAGCTAATGAAAAACTGTTTTTT. It yields the protein CASSLSGQGEVANEKLFF. Full variable domain (missing parts from reference TRBV27 and TRBJ1-4): EAQVTQNPRYLITVTGKKLTVTCSQNMNHEYMSWYRQDPGLGLRQIYYSMNVEVTDKGDVPEGYKVSRKEKRNFPLILESPSPNQTSLYFCASSLSGQGEVANEKLFFGSGTQLSVL.

The table lists this clone with a count of one. This chain uses TRBV9 with TRBJ2-1; 10 positions agree with TRBD2. J lost 3 bases, V lost 2 bases, and 2 bases had no gene match. Germline CDR1 is SGDLS and CDR2 is YYNGEE. This CDR3 spans 15 amino acids. The CDR3 is CASSVRTSGYNEQFF. In DNA, the CDR3 is TGTGCCAGCAGCGTCCGGACTAGCGGCTACAATGAGCAGTTCTTC.

This clone was seen a few times. The rearrangement joins TRBV4-3 to TRBJ2-3; D possibly corresponds to TRBD2 (6 bases). The CDR3 extends over 16 amino acids. Trimming took 0 bases from V and 4 from J, leaving 14 bases between them. The germline V gene has CDR1 LGHNA and CDR2 YSLEER. CDR3 DNA: TGCGCCAGCAGCCAAGATCGGGCGGGGTCCCCAGATACGCAGTATTTT. Its protein is CASSQDRAGSPDTQYF.

The table lists this clone with a few counts. The rearrangement uses TRBV5-6 and TRBJ1-2, with D unresolved. Germline V gene data show CDR1 as SGHDT and CDR2 as YYEEEE. CDR3 length: 13 residues. V was clipped by 4 bases and J by 6 bases, with 13 bases between them. CDR3 sequence: CASSPSYMHGYTF. The CDR3 DNA reads as TGTGCCAGCAGCCCCTCATACATGCATGGCTACACCTTC. Complete variable domain (other parts from reference TRBV5-6 and TRBJ1-2): DAGVTQSPTHLIKTRGQQVTLRCSPKSGHDTVSWYQQALGQGPQFIFQYYEEEERQRGNFPDRFSGHQFPNYSSELNVNALLLGDSALYLCASSPSYMHGYTFGSGTRLTVV.

The chain carries TRBV11-2 and TRBJ1-6, with D possibly being TRBD1 (6 bases). CDR1 is SGHAT, CDR2 FQNNGV, per germline. This CDR3 spans 15 amino acids. The V and J ends lost 4 bases and 9 bases respectively, with 16 bases between them. CDR3 amino acids: CASSSGVSLISPLHF. CDR3 bases: TGTGCCAGCAGCTCAGGGGTCTCTTTGATTTCACCCCTCCACTTT.

The rearrangement joins TRBV9 to TRBJ2-7, with D possibly matching TRBD1 (5 bases). Germline V gene sequence: CDR1 SGDLS, CDR2 YYNGEE. V gave up 0 bases and J gave up 5 bases, with 15 bases separating them. This CDR3 has 15 amino acids. The DNA of the CDR3 is TGTGCCAGCAGCGTAGCCCCAGGGCCCTGGGACGAGCAGTACTTC. It specifies CASSVAPGPWDEQYF.

The CDR3 DNA reads as TGTGCCAGCAGCAGGGAGAACACCGGGGAGCTGTTTTTT. Translating it yields CASSRENTGELFF. This chain links TRBV6-4 with TRBJ2-2, with a weak D call TRBD1 (5 bases). CDR3 size: 13 residues. V was shortened by 6 bases and J by 1 base, with 6 bases between the two germline ends. Germline loops: CDR1 MRHNA, CDR2 SNTAGT.

V gene TRBV25-1 combines with J gene TRBJ2-1; 12 nucleotides align to TRBD1. V shed 5 bases and J 7 bases; nucleotides not matched to a gene: 3. This CDR3 has 14 amino acids. The V gene's germline CDR1 is MGHDK and CDR2 SYGVNS. The CDR3 here is CASSRDRGRNEQFF. The CDR3 DNA sequence: TGTGCCAGCAGTAGGGACAGGGGGCGGAATGAGCAGTTCTTC.

As to this clone: Other DNA variants within this sample encode the same CDR3. The genes are TRBV18 and TRBJ2-4; 7 nucleotides agree with TRBD1. CDR1 is KGHSH, CDR2 LQKENI, per germline. The CDR3 extends over 14 amino acids. Losses at the gene ends were 3 bases for V and 4 bases for J; bases not matched to a gene: 3. This CDR3 reads CASSPRDSKNIQYF. CDR3 DNA: TGTGCCAGCTCACCTCGGGACAGTAAAAACATTCAGTACTTC.